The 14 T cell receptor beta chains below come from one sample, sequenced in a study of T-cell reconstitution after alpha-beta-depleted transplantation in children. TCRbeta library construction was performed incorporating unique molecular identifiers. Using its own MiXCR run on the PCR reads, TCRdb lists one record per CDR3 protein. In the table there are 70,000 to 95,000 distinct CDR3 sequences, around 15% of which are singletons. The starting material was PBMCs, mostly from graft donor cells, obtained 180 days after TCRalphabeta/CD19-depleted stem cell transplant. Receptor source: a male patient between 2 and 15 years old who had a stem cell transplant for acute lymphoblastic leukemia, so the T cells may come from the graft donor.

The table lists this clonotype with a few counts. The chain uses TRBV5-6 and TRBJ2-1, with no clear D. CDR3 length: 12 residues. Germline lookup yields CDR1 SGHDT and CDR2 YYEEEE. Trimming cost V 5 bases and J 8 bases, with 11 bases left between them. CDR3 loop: CASRFGRDEQFF. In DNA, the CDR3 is TGTGCCAGCAGGTTCGGACGGGATGAGCAGTTCTTC.

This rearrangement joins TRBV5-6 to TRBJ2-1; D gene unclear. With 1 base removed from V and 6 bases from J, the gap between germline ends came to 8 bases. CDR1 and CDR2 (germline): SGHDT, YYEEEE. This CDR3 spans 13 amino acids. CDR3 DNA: TGTGCCAGCAGCTTGACTGCCCGCAATGAGCAGTTCTTC. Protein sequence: CASSLTARNEQFF. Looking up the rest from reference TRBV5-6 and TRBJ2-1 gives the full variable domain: DAGVTQSPTHLIKTRGQQVTLRCSPKSGHDTVSWYQQALGQGPQFIFQYYEEEERQRGNFPDRFSGHQFPNYSSELNVNALLLGDSALYLCASSLTARNEQFFGPGTRLTVL.

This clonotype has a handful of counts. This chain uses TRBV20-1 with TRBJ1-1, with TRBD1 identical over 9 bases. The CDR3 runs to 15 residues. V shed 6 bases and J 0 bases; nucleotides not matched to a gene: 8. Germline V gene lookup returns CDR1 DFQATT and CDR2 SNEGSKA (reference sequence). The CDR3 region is CSARPGQGLNTEAFF. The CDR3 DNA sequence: TGCAGTGCCCGCCCGGGACAGGGACTGAACACTGAAGCTTTCTTT.

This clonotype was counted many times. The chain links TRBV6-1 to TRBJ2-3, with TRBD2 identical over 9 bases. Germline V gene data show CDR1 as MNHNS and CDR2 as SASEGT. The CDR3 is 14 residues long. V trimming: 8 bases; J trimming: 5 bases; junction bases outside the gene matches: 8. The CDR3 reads CASGMAGGVDTQYF. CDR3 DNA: TGTGCCAGCGGAATGGCGGGAGGGGTAGATACGCAGTATTTT.

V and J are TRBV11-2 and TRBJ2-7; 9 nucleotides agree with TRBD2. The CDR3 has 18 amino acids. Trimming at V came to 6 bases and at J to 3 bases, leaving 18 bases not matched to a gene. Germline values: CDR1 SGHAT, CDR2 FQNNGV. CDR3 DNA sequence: TGTGCCAGCAGTCACCGAAACATAGCGGGGGCCCCACTCTACGAGCAGTACTTC. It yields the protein CASSHRNIAGAPLYEQYF.

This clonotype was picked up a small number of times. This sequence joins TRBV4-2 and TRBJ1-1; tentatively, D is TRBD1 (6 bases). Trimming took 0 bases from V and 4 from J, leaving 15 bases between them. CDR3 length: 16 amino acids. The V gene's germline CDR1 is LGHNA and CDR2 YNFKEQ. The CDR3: CASSQDPTGLGTEAFF. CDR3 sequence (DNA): TGTGCCAGCAGCCAAGATCCTACAGGGTTGGGCACTGAAGCTTTCTTT.

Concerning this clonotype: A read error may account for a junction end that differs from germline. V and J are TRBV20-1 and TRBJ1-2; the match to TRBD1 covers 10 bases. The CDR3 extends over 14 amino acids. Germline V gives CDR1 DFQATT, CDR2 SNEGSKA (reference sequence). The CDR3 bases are TGCAGTGCTAGAAAGGACAGGGGGGACTATGGCCACACCTTC. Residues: CSARKDRGDYGHTF.

CDR3 loop: CASSLAAGSNYGYTF. DNA of the CDR3: TGTGCCAGCAGCTTGGCGGCCGGATCTAACTATGGCTACACCTTC. The chain carries TRBV7-9 and TRBJ1-2, with D unclear. The CDR3 spans 15 residues. Looked up from germline, CDR1 is SEHNR and CDR2 is FQNEAQ (reference sequence). Trimming took 3 bases from V and 0 from J, leaving 11 bases between them.

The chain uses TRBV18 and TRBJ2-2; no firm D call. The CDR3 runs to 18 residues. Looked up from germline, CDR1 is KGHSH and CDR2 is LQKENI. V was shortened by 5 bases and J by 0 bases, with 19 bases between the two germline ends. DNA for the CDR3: TGTGCCAGCTCAACCAAACCACGAACGAGATCGAACACCGGGGAGCTGTTTTTT. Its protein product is CASSTKPRTRSNTGELFF.

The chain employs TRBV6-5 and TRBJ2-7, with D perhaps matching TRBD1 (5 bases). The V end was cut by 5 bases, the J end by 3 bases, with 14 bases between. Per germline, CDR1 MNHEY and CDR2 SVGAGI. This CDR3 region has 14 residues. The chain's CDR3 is CASSHLLDSYEQYF. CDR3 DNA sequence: TGTGCCAGCAGTCACCTATTAGACAGCTACGAGCAGTACTTC.

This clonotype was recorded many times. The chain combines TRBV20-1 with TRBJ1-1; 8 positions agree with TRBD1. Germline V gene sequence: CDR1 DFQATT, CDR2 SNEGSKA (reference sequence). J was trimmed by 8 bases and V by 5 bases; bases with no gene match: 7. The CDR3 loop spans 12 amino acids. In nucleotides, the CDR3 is TGCAGTGCTGCTGGGACAGGAGGCGAAGCTTTCTTT. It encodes CSAAGTGGEAFF.

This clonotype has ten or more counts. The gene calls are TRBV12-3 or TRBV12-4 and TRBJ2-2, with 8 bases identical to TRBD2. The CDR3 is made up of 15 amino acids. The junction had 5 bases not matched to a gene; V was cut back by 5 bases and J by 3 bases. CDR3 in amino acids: CASSPAGAHTGELFF. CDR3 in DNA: TGTGCCAGCAGTCCAGCGGGGGCACACACCGGGGAGCTGTTTTTT.

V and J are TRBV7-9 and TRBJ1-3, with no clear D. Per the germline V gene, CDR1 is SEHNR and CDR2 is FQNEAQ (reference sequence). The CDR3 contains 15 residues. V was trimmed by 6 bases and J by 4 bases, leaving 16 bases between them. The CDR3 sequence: CASRAGEPSGNTIYF. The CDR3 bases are TGTGCCAGCAGGGCCGGGGAACCGAGCGGAAACACCATATATTTT.

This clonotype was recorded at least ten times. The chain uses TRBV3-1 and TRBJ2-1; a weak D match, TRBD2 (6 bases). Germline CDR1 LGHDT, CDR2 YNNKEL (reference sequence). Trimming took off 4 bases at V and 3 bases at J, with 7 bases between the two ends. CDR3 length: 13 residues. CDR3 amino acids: CASSPGVYNEQFF. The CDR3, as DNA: TGTGCCAGCAGCCCGGGAGTCTACAATGAGCAGTTCTTC.